This TCR beta chain was captured in a study of blood T cell repertoires in COVID-19 (dated by TCRdb to 2018 to 2020). At the level of the whole study: The collaborator samples originated in the United States, Italy and Spain and spanned the acute and convalescent phases of COVID-19. The prospective study material was composed of cDNA or gDNA derived from T cells, B-cell-depleted T cells, or PBMCs. Subjects who had been exposed to COVID-19, were actively infected with it, or had recovered from it provided the deeply sampled blood TCRbeta repertoires that made up the dataset. A freely available public database, intended as a resource for researchers studying the immune response to SARS-CoV-2, is where the repertoires were released. The samples were drawn from the first 160 participants of the ongoing ImmuneRACE study and from 1,254 subjects provided by 6 global collaborators. Sample metadata almost always included a de-identified subject ID, COVID-19 status, age in years and sex. Where available, HLA class I and class II types were taken from metadata supplied by the sample provider and were not determined by assay-based typing.

With regard to this clone: Its antigen target is currently unknown. No much larger clonotype is one base removed from it; base qualities were not supplied.

Whole blood was collected in K2EDTA tubes by collaborating institutions according to the institutions' own protocols. Collaborator samples were shipped for TCRbeta analysis as frozen whole blood, isolated PBMCs, or DNA extracted from either sample type. Broader findings and caveats from the paper: The quantity of clinical and demographic metadata differed by source and by participant and was supplied without curation.

TCRbeta CDR3 regions were amplified from genomic DNA by means of the immunoSEQ Assay, a bias-controlled multiplex PCR. From the authors' description of their analysis: Within the assay, amplification of reference gene primers was used to estimate how many nucleated cells each sample contained. To quantify the absolute abundance of each unique TCRbeta CDR3 rearrangement, sequence reads were collapsed and filtered. For each sample, productive Simpson clonality was calculated by taking the square root of Simpson's diversity index across productive rearrangements. TCRdb took over this immuneACCESS table, retaining in-frame rearrangements with V and J assigned. Such tables are incomplete; in checked studies, under half of the missing clones stem from an unresolved V gene, and the remainder is unexplained. Clone size and the V and J calls come from that table; the DNA yielded D and trimming. This sample comprises about 100,000 clones, around 74% of them detected only once. The ten largest account for less than 20% of the sample.

The TCR originated in a woman aged 80 or over with active or convalescent COVID-19. The material sequenced was peripheral blood.

The CDR3 loop reads CAWSPRDRGYTGELFF. The sequence in DNA is TGTGCCTGGAGTCCCCGGGACAGGGGCTACACCGGGGAGCTGTTTTTT. The chain couples TRBV30 to TRBJ2-2; TRBD1 agrees with 10 junctional bases. The germline V gene (reference sequence) supplies CDR1 GTSNPN and CDR2 SVGIG. The V end gives up 2 bases and the J end 3 bases, leaving 6 bases in the junction not matched to a gene. Its CDR3 holds 16 amino acids, cysteine through phenylalanine. Just CDR3 DNA is preserved here, 48 bases in frame from base 1. The full variable domain, with segments outside the CDR3 supplied by the reference TRBV30 and TRBJ2-2 proteins, appears as SQTIHQWPATLVQPVGSPLSLECTVEGTSNPNLYWYRQAAGRGLQLLFYSVGIGQISSEVPQNLSASRPQDRQFILSSKKLLLSDSGFYLCAWSPRDRGYTGELFFGEGSRLTVL.